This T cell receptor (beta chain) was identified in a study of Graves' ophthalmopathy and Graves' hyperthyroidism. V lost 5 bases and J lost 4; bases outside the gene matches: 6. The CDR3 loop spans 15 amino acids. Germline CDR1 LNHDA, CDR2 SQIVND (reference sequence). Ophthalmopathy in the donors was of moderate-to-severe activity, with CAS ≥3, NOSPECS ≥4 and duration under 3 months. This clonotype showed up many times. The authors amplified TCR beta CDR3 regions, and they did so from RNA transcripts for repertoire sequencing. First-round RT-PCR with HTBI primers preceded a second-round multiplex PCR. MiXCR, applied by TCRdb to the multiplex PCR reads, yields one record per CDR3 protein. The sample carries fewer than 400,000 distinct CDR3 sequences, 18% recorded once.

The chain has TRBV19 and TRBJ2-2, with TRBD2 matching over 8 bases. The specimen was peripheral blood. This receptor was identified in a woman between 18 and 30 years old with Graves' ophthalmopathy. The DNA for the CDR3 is TGTGCCAGTAGTGTACGGGGGGGTTCCACCGGGGAGCTGTTTTTT. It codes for CASSVRGGSTGELFF.